The next 11 T cell receptor beta chains were all read from a single sample in a study of early stage breast cancer tumors (dated by TCRdb to 2016 to 2017). Libraries were built with the immunoSEQ multiplex PCR assay. TCRdb took this table from immuneACCESS and kept in-frame rearrangements with V and J called. Such tables lack part of the clones; where checked against another copy, unresolved V genes explain under half of the gap, and the rest is unexplained. The sample table shows around 11,000 clones, and around 72% are seen once. Over 11% of the sample lies in the top ten. The sample comprised breast tumor tissue. These receptors originate from a person aged 70 to 80 with breast cancer.

The sample holds one count of this clone. CDR3 residues: CASSSQAFF. The CDR3 DNA sequence: TGTGCCAGCAGTTCACAGGCTTTCTTT. The chain employs TRBV6-6 and TRBJ1-1; D gene unclear. CDR3 length: 9 residues. Germline V CDR1 and CDR2: MNHNY, SVGAGI (reference sequence). Trimming pared 4 bases from V and 11 bases from J, leaving 5 bases between.

The CDR3 region is CASSPGSSGANVLTF. Here the CDR3 DNA reads TGCGCCAGCAGCCCGGGGTCGAGTGGGGCCAACGTCCTGACTTTC. The chain is built from TRBV4-1 and TRBJ2-6; weak D call: TRBD2 (5 bases). The CDR3 is made up of 15 amino acids. Trimming removed 4 bases at V and 3 bases at J, with 10 bases between. From germline, CDR1 is MGHRA and CDR2 YSYEKL.

Only a few counts were recorded for this clone. CDR3 DNA sequence: TGTGCCAGCAGTTTATGGGGGACAGATAATTCACCCCTCCACTTT. This sequence encodes CASSLWGTDNSPLHF. The V and J genes are TRBV27 and TRBJ1-6; 7 bases are a match to TRBD1. V lost 1 base, J lost 5 bases, and 2 bases stayed unmatched. CDR1 is MNHEY, CDR2 SMNVEV, per germline (reference sequence). CDR3 length: 15 residues.

The V and J genes are TRBV28 and TRBJ2-7; D not certain. Germline V gene data show CDR1 as MDHEN and CDR2 as SYDVKM. This CDR3 has 14 amino acids. V was clipped by 4 bases and J by 1 base, with 11 bases between them. The CDR3 region is CASSYVDTSYEQYF. Written as DNA, the CDR3 is TGTGCCAGCAGTTACGTTGACACTTCCTACGAGCAGTACTTC.

This chain uses TRBV5-8 with TRBJ2-3, with no clear D. This CDR3 has 14 residues. V was cut by 2 bases and J by 7 bases, with 14 bases left in between. Germline CDR1 SGHTS, CDR2 YDEGEE. In DNA, the CDR3 is TGTGCCAGCAGCTTACCTCCGGTCATTAATACGCAGTATTTT. Amino acid sequence: CASSLPPVINTQYF.

The rearrangement uses TRBV30 and TRBJ2-7; the D gene is possibly TRBD2 (5 bases). Trimming took 0 bases from V and 2 from J, leaving 14 bases between them. The CDR3 has 15 amino acids. Germline-derived CDR1 and CDR2 are GTSNPN and SVGIG (reference sequence). The CDR3: CAWSVGIIATYEQYF. Written as DNA, the CDR3 is TGTGCCTGGAGTGTGGGAATTATAGCGACCTACGAGCAGTACTTC.

This chain connects TRBV19 to TRBJ1-2; a weak D match, TRBD1 (6 bases). Trimming took 7 bases from V and 0 from J, leaving 15 bases between them. Germline V gene sequence: CDR1 LNHDA, CDR2 SQIVND (reference sequence). The CDR3 runs 15 residues. CDR3 coding DNA: TGTGCCAGTAACAATCGGGCAGGGGCTAACTATGGCTACACCTTC. Its translation: CASNNRAGANYGYTF.

The chain links TRBV15 to TRBJ1-1, with D tentatively TRBD1 (5 bases). Germline lookup yields CDR1 LNHNV and CDR2 YYDKDF (reference sequence). The CDR3 sequence is 15 residues long. V was trimmed by 8 bases and J by 1 base, leaving 17 bases between them. The CDR3 bases are TGTGCCACCGGTTTGGAGGGGCAGGCGAACACTGAAGCTTTCTTT. Translating it yields CATGLEGQANTEAFF.

V usage is TRBV23-1 and J usage is TRBJ1-2; D gene ambiguous. TRBV23-1 is an open reading frame whose function is uncertain. Trimming stripped 11 bases from V and 6 bases from J, with 25 bases between. This CDR3 is built from 15 residues. The CDR3 bases are TGCGCCCGCCAGTTCCCGGGCTACCGGGAACATGGCTACACCTTC. Translating gives CARQFPGYREHGYTF.

The rearrangement links TRBV5-1 to TRBJ2-3, with no clear D. There are 14 residues in the CDR3. Trimming took 4 bases from V and 2 from J, leaving 11 bases between them. Germline V gives CDR1 SGHRS, CDR2 YFSETQ. The CDR3: CASSQLQATDTQYF. Written as DNA, the CDR3 is TGCGCCAGCAGCCAACTTCAGGCCACAGATACGCAGTATTTT.

This sequence joins TRBV5-4 and TRBJ2-1; 7 bases match TRBD2. The CDR3 loop spans 16 amino acids. The germline gives CDR1 SGHNT, CDR2 YYREEE (reference sequence). Trimming cost V 2 bases and J 2 bases; bases outside gene matches: 7. CDR3 sequence (DNA): TGTGCCAGCAGCTTCATGGCGGGGGATACCTACAATGAGCAGTTCTTC. This translates into CASSFMAGDTYNEQFF.